The 5 T cell receptor beta chains below were found in one sample sequenced in a study of T cell responses to AZD1222 COVID-19 vaccine. Produced via immunoSEQ multiplex PCR; TCRdb's table is partial and in-frame only. The profile shows tens of thousands of clones, about nine tenths of them singletons. Material: peripheral blood, obtained 28 days after the second AZD1222 dose. The receptors derive from an adult who received the AZD1222 COVID-19 vaccine.

This chain uses TRBV28 with TRBJ1-1, with D uncertain. The CDR3 runs to 14 residues. CDR1 is MDHEN and CDR2 is SYDVKM in the germline V gene. V lost 2 bases and J lost 5, with 12 bases in between. CDR3: CASSLGSGRTEAFF. In DNA, the CDR3 is TGTGCCAGCAGTTTAGGATCGGGTAGAACTGAAGCTTTCTTT.

A few counts support this clone. The CDR3 DNA is TGTGCCATCAGTGAGTCCAGCGCAACTAATGAAAAACTGTTTTTT. The encoded protein is CAISESSATNEKLFF. V usage is TRBV10-3 and J usage is TRBJ1-4; D uncertain. V was trimmed by 0 bases and J by 0 bases, leaving 5 bases between them. CDR1 is ENHRY and CDR2 is SYGVKD in the germline V gene. This CDR3 contains 15 residues.

The rearrangement uses TRBV23-1 and TRBJ1-5; D is uncertain. TRBV23-1 counts as an open reading frame of uncertain function. The CDR3 covers 12 residues. V shed 3 bases and J shed 9 bases, with 9 bases lying between them. As DNA, the CDR3 is TGCGCCAGCAGTCACAATAAGTGGCCCCAGCATTTT. It translates to CASSHNKWPQHF.

The rearrangement links TRBV21-1 to TRBJ2-5; TRBD2 was called by the table and not checked on the DNA. TRBV21-1 corresponds to a pseudogene. The CDR3 runs 17 residues. The CDR3 DNA is TGTGCCAGCAGCAAAGGGGGGACTAGCGGGAGGAGAGAGACCCAGTACTTC. Translating gives CASSKGGTSGRRETQYF.

The genes are TRBV7-8 and TRBJ1-5; 7 bases align to TRBD1. Germline assignment: CDR1 SGHVS and CDR2 FQNEAQ. The CDR3 consists of 14 residues. Germline trimming cut 5 bases from V and 6 bases from J; bases unmatched to any gene: 7. In DNA, the CDR3 is TGTGCCAGCAGCCAACGACAGGGCCCTCAGCCCCAGCATTTT. The encoded protein is CASSQRQGPQPQHF.